These 26 T cell receptor beta chains were sequenced from one sample in a study of OX40 agonist ivuxolimab in advanced cancers. This table comes from immunoSEQ multiplex PCR, and its TCRdb copy is limited to in-frame clones, with some not included. Among tens of thousands of clones, more than 75% were seen once, and the ten largest hold under 15%. Sequenced material: CD4+ or CD8+ T cells sorted from blood, taken in a trial of the OX40 agonist ivuxolimab. Every receptor here comes from an adult with an advanced solid tumor such as melanoma, head and neck, liver or kidney cancer.

The rearrangement links TRBV27 to TRBJ1-5; unclear D gene. V was clipped by 3 bases and J by 3 bases, with 3 bases between them. Germline CDR1 and CDR2: MNHEY and SMNVEV (reference sequence). This CDR3 is built from 12 residues. This CDR3 is CASSFPNQPQHF. DNA of the CDR3: TGTGCCAGCAGTTTCCCCAATCAGCCCCAGCATTTT.

CDR3 loop: CASSPGTSVSDTQYF. CDR3 DNA: TGTGCCAGCAGTCCCGGGACTAGCGTATCAGATACGCAGTATTTT. This rearrangement joins TRBV6-4 to TRBJ2-3, with TRBD2 matching over 10 bases. The length of the CDR3 is 15 residues. Germline-derived CDR1 and CDR2 are MRHNA and SNTAGT. Trimming took 5 bases from V and 4 from J; bases not matched to a gene: 6.

The chain combines TRBV7-6 with TRBJ2-2, with TRBD2 as a possible D gene (6 bases). Germline V CDR1 and CDR2: SGHVS, FNYEAQ. V was shortened by 6 bases and J by 1 base, with 12 bases between the two germline ends. The CDR3 has 15 amino acids. The CDR3 nucleotides are TGTGCCAGCAGTGGCGGGACCCTGAACACCGGGGAGCTGTTTTTT. Protein sequence: CASSGGTLNTGELFF. Together with reference TRBV7-6 and TRBJ2-2, the CDR3 gives the full variable domain: GAGVSQSPRYKVTKRGQDVALRCDPISGHVSLYWYRQALGQGPEFLTYFNYEAQQDKSGLPNDRFSAERPEGSISTLTIQRTEQRDSAMYRCASSGGTLNTGELFFGEGSRLTVL.

V is TRBV27 and J is TRBJ2-1; maybe TRBD2 (7 bases). V was trimmed by 2 bases and J by 9 bases, leaving 11 bases between them. This CDR3 has 13 amino acids. Germline loops: CDR1 MNHEY, CDR2 SMNVEV (reference sequence). DNA of the CDR3: TGTGCCAGCAGTTTACCGGGGGGCGGTGAGCAGTTCTTC. Encoded protein: CASSLPGGGEQFF.

In its sample, this clone is medium-sized. This chain joins TRBV6-1 and TRBJ2-3; D remains unclear. This CDR3 has 14 residues. Trimming took 7 bases from V and 5 from J, leaving 16 bases between them. Germline loops: CDR1 MNHNS, CDR2 SASEGT. In DNA form, the CDR3 reads TGTGCCAGCATACCCCCGGAGTCAGAAGATACGCAGTATTTT. It specifies CASIPPESEDTQYF.

This sequence joins TRBV5-6 and TRBJ1-5, with 7 nucleotides matching TRBD1. Germline V gives CDR1 SGHDT, CDR2 YYEEEE. V trimming: 0 bases; J trimming: 3 bases; junction bases outside the gene matches: 6. This CDR3 region has 16 residues. The CDR3: CASSLAGTGDNQPQHF. The CDR3 nucleotides read TGTGCCAGCAGCTTGGCTGGAACAGGGGACAATCAGCCCCAGCATTTT.

The V call is TRBV4-1, the J call TRBJ1-5; D remains ambiguous. The CDR3 is 15 amino acids. Germline V lookup: CDR1 MGHRA, CDR2 YSYEKL. V was clipped by 0 bases and J by 0 bases, with 6 bases between them. CDR3 in DNA: TGCGCCAGCAGCCAAGATAGGAATAGCAATCAGCCCCAGCATTTT. Translated, it gives CASSQDRNSNQPQHF.

In regard to this clone: A read error may account for a junction end that differs from germline. The chain has TRBV7-9 and TRBJ2-1, with D unresolved. Germline values: CDR1 SEHNR, CDR2 FQNEAQ (reference sequence). The CDR3 consists of 15 residues. The CDR3 here is CASSLRRDSDNEQFF. The CDR3 nucleotides are TGTGCCAGCAGCTTAAGGCGAGACTCCGACAATGAGCAGTTCTTC.

The chain employs TRBV19 and TRBJ2-7; D is possibly TRBD1 (8 bases). CDR1 and CDR2 from the germline V gene are LNHDA and SQIVND (reference sequence). Trimming removed 4 bases from V and 5 bases from J, with 15 bases in between. This CDR3 spans 14 amino acids. The CDR3 DNA is TGTGCCAGTAGTACTCGGACAGGGAGGGACGAGCAGTACTTC. Its translation is CASSTRTGRDEQYF.

This clone has more than one count but fewer than ten. V gene TRBV7-2 combines with J gene TRBJ1-1; 8 bases align to TRBD1. J was trimmed by 7 bases and V by 5 bases; bases with no gene match: 6. Looked up from germline, CDR1 is SGHTA and CDR2 is FQGNSA. The CDR3 length is 13 residues. CDR3 sequence (DNA): TGTGCCAGCAGCCCCACAGGGGGAGATGAAGCTTTCTTT. Amino acid sequence: CASSPTGGDEAFF.

The V and J genes are TRBV27 and TRBJ1-5; TRBD1 matches at 7 bases. Germline V CDR1 and CDR2: MNHEY, SMNVEV (reference sequence). CDR3 length equals 15 residues. After removal of 3 bases from V and 7 bases from J, the junction contained 9 bases not matched to a gene. CDR3 loop: CASSFGTEPRQPQHF. Here the CDR3 DNA reads TGTGCCAGCAGTTTTGGGACAGAGCCCCGACAGCCCCAGCATTTT.

This clone occurred once. V gene TRBV28 combines with J gene TRBJ2-1; a weak D match, TRBD2 (5 bases). Germline lookup yields CDR1 MDHEN and CDR2 SYDVKM. This CDR3 contains 15 residues. Trimming shortened V by 8 bases and J by 7 bases, and 21 bases separated the two germline ends. DNA of the CDR3: TGTGCCAGCGTACCAAGGAGGCTCCCCTTGAATGAGCAGTTCTTC. Translating it yields CASVPRRLPLNEQFF. The full variable domain, completed using reference TRBV28 and TRBJ2-1, is DVKVTQSSRYLVKRTGEKVFLECVQDMDHENMFWYRQDPGLGLRLIYFSYDVKMKEKGDIPEGYSVSREKKERFSLILESASTNQTSMYLCASVPRRLPLNEQFFGPGTRLTVL.

The chain combines TRBV6-5 with TRBJ2-7; D possibly matches TRBD1 or TRBD2 (6 bases each). Looked up from germline, CDR1 is MNHEY and CDR2 is SVGAGI. Trimming removed 7 bases at V and 3 bases at J, with 16 bases between. The CDR3 covers 14 residues. The CDR3 loop reads CASTRGGSDYEQYF. In DNA, the CDR3 is TGTGCCAGCACGAGAGGGGGGAGCGACTACGAGCAGTACTTC.

The chain uses TRBV30 and TRBJ1-2; D perhaps matches TRBD1 (6 bases). Trimming pared 1 base from V and 4 bases from J, leaving 16 bases between. The CDR3 loop spans 15 amino acids. The germline V gene encodes CDR1 GTSNPN and CDR2 SVGIG (reference sequence). Here the CDR3 reads CAWSEGGRIGYGYTF. The CDR3 nucleotides are TGTGCCTGGAGTGAGGGGGGGCGCATCGGCTATGGCTACACCTTC.

The genes are TRBV7-9 and TRBJ2-1, with D perhaps TRBD2 (7 bases). The CDR3 sequence is 17 residues long. CDR1 SEHNR and CDR2 FQNEAQ come from the germline V gene (reference sequence). The germline V and J ends were trimmed by 8 bases and 8 bases, with 28 bases remaining between them. CDR3 protein: CASGRGGNRWNGDEQFF. CDR3 nucleotides: TGTGCCAGCGGAAGGGGGGGTAACCGGTGGAATGGCGATGAGCAGTTCTTC.

This chain links TRBV30 with TRBJ2-6; 9 nucleotides match TRBD2. J gave up 5 bases and V 4 bases, and 6 bases lay outside the gene matches. Germline CDR1 GTSNPN, CDR2 SVGIG (reference sequence). The CDR3 length is 15 residues. The CDR3 DNA follows: TGTGCCTGGACTAGCGGGGTCGGGTGGGCCAACGTCCTGACTTTC. Amino acids: CAWTSGVGWANVLTF.

In nucleotides, the CDR3 is TGTGCCAGCGGTGTCAGTAACTATGGCTACACCTTC. This translates into CASGVSNYGYTF. The J gene is TRBJ1-2, the V gene TRBV6-1, with D hard to call. The CDR3 has 12 residues. V lost 8 bases, J lost 1 base, and 8 bases lay in between. Per the germline V gene, CDR1 is MNHNS and CDR2 is SASEGT.

Worth noting for this clone: This likely came from a read error, as a far larger clone is one base away. At the DNA level, this CDR3 is encoded by other sequences in the same sample as well. The chain links TRBV30 to TRBJ2-1, with a possible D match to TRBD2 (6 bases). V was shortened by 8 bases and J by 7 bases, with 15 bases between the two germline ends. Germline V gene data show CDR1 as GTSNPN and CDR2 as SVGIG (reference sequence). This CDR3 region has 12 residues. The CDR3 region is CAGLAKGNEQFF. CDR3 in DNA: TGTGCCGGTCTAGCGAAAGGAAATGAGCAGTTCTTC. The whole variable domain, filled in from reference TRBV30 and TRBJ2-1, reads SQTIHQWPATLVQPVGSPLSLECTVEGTSNPNLYWYRQAAGRGLQLLFYSVGIGQISSEVPQNLSASRPQDRQFILSSKKLLLSDSGFYLCAGLAKGNEQFFGPGTRLTVL.

This chain connects TRBV19 to TRBJ2-5; D might be TRBD1 (5 bases). The germline CDR1 and CDR2 sequences are LNHDA and SQIVND (reference sequence). There are 16 residues in the CDR3. V lost 9 bases and J 5 bases, leaving 25 bases between the germline ends. CDR3 nucleotide sequence: TGTGCCAGCAGTGAGGTTTGGACACCTGAAGGGGAGACCCAGTACTTC. It specifies CASSEVWTPEGETQYF. Full variable domain (rest looked up from reference TRBV19 and TRBJ2-5): DGGITQSPKYLFRKEGQNVTLSCEQNLNHDAMYWYRQDPGQGLRLIYYSQIVNDFQKGDIAEGYSVSREKKESFPLTVTSAQKNPTAFYLCASSEVWTPEGETQYFGPGTRLLVL.

This chain links TRBV2 with TRBJ2-2; D call uncertain. In germline, CDR1 is SNHLY, CDR2 FYNNEI. V lost 8 bases and J lost 6, with 10 bases in between. The CDR3 has 12 residues. CDR3 loop: CASPRRPGELFF. CDR3 coding DNA: TGTGCCAGCCCTCGCCGCCCCGGGGAGCTGTTTTTT.

The chain employs TRBV7-9 and TRBJ1-6; TRBD1 is a possible D gene (5 bases). The V gene's germline CDR1 is SEHNR and CDR2 FQNEAQ (reference sequence). V was pared by 2 bases and J by 5 bases, with 10 bases between. The CDR3 is made up of 15 amino acids. The CDR3 region has the DNA TGTGCCAGCAGCTTATCCCGGGGCGATAATTCACCCCTCCACTTT. This sequence encodes CASSLSRGDNSPLHF.

The J gene is TRBJ2-7, the V gene TRBV7-2; D is undetermined. Trimming removed 5 bases at V and 5 bases at J, with 19 bases between. There are 15 residues in the CDR3. The germline gives CDR1 SGHTA, CDR2 FQGNSA. The DNA for the CDR3 is TGTGCCAGCAGCCTCGAATTCTCACAGCAGGACGAGCAGTACTTC. Protein sequence: CASSLEFSQQDEQYF.

The V call is TRBV6-5, the J call TRBJ2-7, with a weak D call TRBD1 (6 bases). Per the germline V gene, CDR1 is MNHEY and CDR2 is SVGAGI. The CDR3 covers 14 residues. The ends were cut back, 0 bases at V and 4 bases at J, with 10 bases in the middle. The CDR3 DNA sequence: TGTGCCAGCAGTTACTCGAACAGGGAATACGAGCAGTACTTC. Protein product: CASSYSNREYEQYF.

V gene TRBV4-1 combines with J gene TRBJ2-1; weak D call: TRBD2 (5 bases). This CDR3 spans 17 amino acids. Trimming took 1 base from V and 1 from J, leaving 14 bases between them. Germline CDR1 MGHRA, CDR2 YSYEKL. The CDR3 protein is CASSQAWSGPSYNEQFF. CDR3 DNA sequence: TGCGCCAGCAGCCAAGCATGGAGCGGACCGTCCTACAATGAGCAGTTCTTC.

This chain joins TRBV7-9 and TRBJ1-1; no reliable D call. V was pared by 3 bases and J by 6 bases, with 2 bases between. The CDR3 totals 10 residues. Germline CDR1 and CDR2: SEHNR and FQNEAQ (reference sequence). The CDR3 sequence: CASSFAEAFF. As DNA, the CDR3 is TGTGCCAGCAGCTTCGCTGAAGCTTTCTTT. The variable domain in full, with the rest retrieved from reference TRBV7-9 and TRBJ1-1, is DTGVSQNPRHKITKRGQNVTFRCDPISEHNRLYWYRQTLGQGPEFLTYFQNEAQLEKSRLLSDRFSAERPKGSFSTLEIQRTEQGDSAMYLCASSFAEAFFGQGTRLTVV.

The chain joins TRBV5-5 to TRBJ1-2; D possibly corresponds to TRBD1 (5 bases). The CDR3 totals 12 residues. Between the trimmed V and J ends, which lost 4 bases and 8 bases, there was a span of 12 bases. Germline values: CDR1 SGHKS, CDR2 YYEKEE (reference sequence). Written as DNA, the CDR3 is TGTGCCAGCAGCCTCGGGGCAGGGGGCTACACCTTC. Translating gives CASSLGAGGYTF.